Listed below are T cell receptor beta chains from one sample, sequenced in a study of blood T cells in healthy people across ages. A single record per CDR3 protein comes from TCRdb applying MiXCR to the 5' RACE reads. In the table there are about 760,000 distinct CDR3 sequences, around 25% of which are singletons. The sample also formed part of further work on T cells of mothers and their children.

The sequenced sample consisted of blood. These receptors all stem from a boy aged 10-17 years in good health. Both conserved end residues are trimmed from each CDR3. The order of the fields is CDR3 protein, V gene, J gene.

CDR3 protein: ASSYSNPGHHSYEQY; V gene: TRBV6-5; J gene: TRBJ2-7
CDR3 protein: ASRHTSGRDYNEQF; V gene: TRBV6-6; J gene: TRBJ2-1
CDR3 protein: ASSRQGSLDANGYT; V gene: TRBV4-1; J gene: TRBJ1-2
CDR3 protein: ASSAGTSRYNEQF; V gene: TRBV6-1; J gene: TRBJ2-1
CDR3 protein: ALRQQETQY; V gene: TRBV7-9; J gene: TRBJ2-5
CDR3 protein: ASRLANNEQF; V gene: TRBV2; J gene: TRBJ2-1
CDR3 protein: ASSLGTSDTGELF; V gene: TRBV5-1; J gene: TRBJ2-2
CDR3 protein: SARETKPGQGFYEQY; V gene: TRBV20-1; J gene: TRBJ2-7
CDR3 protein: ASIQQGRLHEQY; V gene: TRBV6-6; J gene: TRBJ2-7
CDR3 protein: ASSEGVTVTDTQY; V gene: TRBV25-1; J gene: TRBJ2-3
CDR3 protein: ASSKGGSYEQY; V gene: TRBV7-6; J gene: -
CDR3 protein: ASSLGVPETQC; V gene: TRBV7-2; J gene: TRBJ2-5
CDR3 protein: ASSSTGRDIQY; V gene: TRBV7-2; J gene: TRBJ2-4
CDR3 protein: ASSPTGLVAHEQF; V gene: TRBV7-9; J gene: -
CDR3 protein: ASNEGVGTEAF; V gene: TRBV5-1; J gene: TRBJ1-1
CDR3 protein: ASSSRQGNQPQH; V gene: TRBV6-2/TRBV6-3; J gene: TRBJ1-5
CDR3 protein: ASSKGRGDQETQY; V gene: TRBV21-1; J gene: TRBJ2-5
CDR3 protein: ASSPRGYNEQF; V gene: TRBV9; J gene: TRBJ2-1
CDR3 protein: ATSDSGPLYEQY; V gene: TRBV24-1; J gene: TRBJ2-7
CDR3 protein: ASSLGINEQF; V gene: TRBV5-1; J gene: -
CDR3 protein: ASSEYGGLAETQY; V gene: TRBV25-1; J gene: TRBJ2-5
CDR3 protein: AGRASGGTDTQY; V gene: TRBV10-3; J gene: TRBJ2-3
CDR3 protein: ASSYLAGGFDGELF; V gene: TRBV3-1; J gene: TRBJ2-2
CDR3 protein: SCGGLAPYSSYEQY; V gene: TRBV20-1; J gene: -
CDR3 protein: ASSRRTGGPGDTQY; V gene: TRBV5-6; J gene: TRBJ2-3
CDR3 protein: ASSFPESYGYT; V gene: TRBV7-6; J gene: TRBJ1-2
CDR3 protein: ASAPGTVLIYNEQF; V gene: TRBV7-2; J gene: TRBJ2-1
CDR3 protein: ACTASLSQETQY; V gene: TRBV3-1; J gene: TRBJ2-5
CDR3 protein: ASSPRTSSYSEQF; V gene: TRBV18; J gene: TRBJ2-1
CDR3 protein: ASSQPTGASTDTQY; V gene: TRBV28; J gene: TRBJ2-3
CDR3 protein: ASSASRGQF; V gene: TRBV12-3/TRBV12-4; J gene: -
CDR3 protein: ASSRTGQGNYGYT; V gene: TRBV4-2; J gene: TRBJ1-2
CDR3 protein: SVELRTGPYGYT; V gene: TRBV29-1; J gene: TRBJ1-2
CDR3 protein: ASSILPGPQF; V gene: TRBV27; J gene: TRBJ2-1
CDR3 protein: ASSPDGTDTQY; V gene: TRBV13; J gene: TRBJ2-3